This T cell receptor beta chain was recovered during a study of CD8 T cells in ankylosing spondylitis. Overall study findings and caveats: Reactive arthritis synovial fluid and blood were previously reported to contain some motif variants.

One entry per CDR3 protein results from TCRdb running MiXCR on the 5' RACE reads. The sample lists 85,000 to 100,000 distinct CDR3 sequences, roughly 8.3% seen once, with about 9.6% in the top ten. This clonotype was observed many times. Its antigen is currently unknown. Germline V CDR1 and CDR2: SGHRS, YFSETQ. This CDR3 spans 17 amino acids. V lost 0 bases to trimming and J lost 1 base, with 16 bases between them. The receptor's source is a male donor with ankylosing spondylitis or in good health (not recorded which). Source material: blood, either unsorted or a sorted T cell fraction (not recorded which). The V gene is TRBV5-1, the J gene TRBJ1-1, with D hard to call. In DNA, the CDR3 is TGCGCCAGCAGCTTGGGGACCACCCGCAGCCGGAACACTGAAGCTTTCTTT. Its translation: CASSLGTTRSRNTEAFF.